This T cell receptor beta chain is from a study of blood T cell repertoires in COVID-19. Overall study: There were acute and convalescent COVID-19 samples, and they came from the United States, Italy and Spain. PBMCs, B-cell-depleted T cells, or T cells were the source of the cDNA or gDNA that made up the material.

Per the study methods: Amplification of reference gene primers was used by the study to estimate nucleated cell counts. TCRdb keeps only in-frame clones here, not all; method: immunoSEQ multiplex PCR. V and J calls and clone size follow that table, whereas D and trimming were derived from the DNA. The sample shows roughly 56,000 clones, 80% to 95% of them seen only once. The germline CDR1 and CDR2 sequences are SGHAT and FQNNGV. V lost 2 bases and J 2 bases, leaving 13 bases between the germline ends. The CDR3 has 15 residues. Sequencing was done on a sample of peripheral blood. The receptor was isolated from a man aged 50-60 years with active COVID-19. The genes are TRBV11-2 and TRBJ2-7; possibly TRBD1 for D (5 bases). The CDR3 DNA reads TGTGCCAGCAGCTTAACCCAGGGTCTTACCTACGAGCAGTACTTC. It encodes CASSLTQGLTYEQYF.